These 11 T cell receptor beta chains share one sample of origin, sequenced in a study of cytomegalovirus exposure and HLA in healthy donors. Use of 60 Vbeta and 13 Jbeta primers characterized the PCR. Sequencing used immunoSEQ multiplex PCR; TCRdb keeps in-frame clones, though not all of them. Of about 170,000 clones listed, just over 70% are singletons. The source material was PBMCs. Receptors were obtained from a human donor in good health.

The V gene is TRBV11-3, the J gene TRBJ2-7, with TRBD2 matching 8 bases. V was clipped by 0 bases and J by 4 bases; unmatched bases: 8. The CDR3 sequence is 16 residues long. Germline V CDR1 and CDR2: SGHNT, YENEEA. For the CDR3, the DNA is TGTGCCAGCAGCTTAGATTGGGGCCGGGGGGGGTACGAGCAGTACTTC. This encodes CASSLDWGRGGYEQYF.

This chain connects TRBV5-1 to TRBJ2-1; the match to TRBD2 covers 13 bases. Germline CDR1 is SGHRS and CDR2 is YFSETQ. V dropped 4 bases and J dropped 7; count of bases not matched to a gene: 8. The CDR3 extends over 16 amino acids. The CDR3 loop reads CASSLKTSGGPNEQFF. The CDR3 DNA sequence: TGCGCCAGCAGCCTGAAGACTAGCGGGGGGCCAAATGAGCAGTTCTTC.

This clone turned up a few times. The chain has TRBV10-3 and TRBJ2-7; D perhaps matches TRBD2 (6 bases). Germline values: CDR1 ENHRY, CDR2 SYGVKD. Trimming removed 7 bases from V and 0 bases from J, with 13 bases in between. This CDR3 comprises 14 residues. In nucleotides, the CDR3 is TGTGCCATCACGGGAAGGGAGGACTCCTACGAGCAGTACTTC. Translated: CAITGREDSYEQYF.

The chain is built from TRBV7-3 and TRBJ2-1; 7 bases line up with TRBD2. Germline-derived CDR1 and CDR2 are SGHTA and FQGTGA. Germline trimming cut 0 bases from V and 1 base from J; bases unmatched to any gene: 6. The CDR3 runs to 17 residues. CDR3 DNA: TGTGCCAGCAGCTTAACGCCTAGCGGCTTATCCTACAATGAGCAGTTCTTC. It translates to CASSLTPSGLSYNEQFF. The full variable domain, with the rest looked up from reference TRBV7-3 and TRBJ2-1, is GAGVSQTPSNKVTEKGKYVELRCDPISGHTALYWYRQSLGQGPEFLIYFQGTGAADDSGLPNDRFFAVRPEGSVSTLKIQRTERGDSAVYLCASSLTPSGLSYNEQFFGPGTRLTVL.

The chain links TRBV4-3 to TRBJ2-5, with D uncertain. Germline assignment: CDR1 LGHNA and CDR2 YSLEER. The CDR3 is 13 residues long. V lost 4 bases to trimming and J lost 2 bases, with 8 bases between them. This chain's CDR3 is CASSRVRQETQYF. The CDR3 nucleotides are TGCGCCAGCAGCCGCGTACGGCAAGAGACCCAGTACTTC.

The V call is TRBV7-9, the J call TRBJ2-7, with TRBD2 identical over 10 bases. V shed 3 bases, J shed 9 bases, and the junction held 11 bases outside the gene matches. Looked up from germline, CDR1 is SEHNR and CDR2 is FQNEAQ (reference sequence). CDR3 length equals 15 residues. In nucleotides, the CDR3 is TGTGCCAGCAGCTTGGTTAGCGGGGGGTTCGTGTGGCAGTACTTC. Translation: CASSLVSGGFVWQYF. The full variable domain, in which reference TRBV7-9 and TRBJ2-7 provide the parts outside the CDR3, is DTGVSQNPRHKITKRGQNVTFRCDPISEHNRLYWYRQTLGQGPEFLTYFQNEAQLEKSRLLSDRFSAERPKGSFSTLEIQRTEQGDSAMYLCASSLVSGGFVWQYFGPGTRLTVT.

In this sample, this clone turned up a few times. The chain links TRBV13 to TRBJ2-7; 7 positions match TRBD2. Looked up from germline, CDR1 is PRHDT and CDR2 is FYEKMQ (reference sequence). V was pared by 0 bases and J by 3 bases, with 2 bases of the junction left unmatched. There are 14 residues in the CDR3. CDR3: CASSLGPGGYEQYF. The CDR3 DNA follows: TGTGCCAGCAGCTTAGGCCCGGGGGGCTACGAGCAGTACTTC.

This clone appeared once. V usage is TRBV9 and J usage is TRBJ1-3, with D uncertain. The ends were cut back, 0 bases at V and 0 bases at J, with 13 bases in the middle. Germline CDR1 SGDLS, CDR2 YYNGEE. This CDR3 is 17 amino acids long. This CDR3 reads CASSVDAGSSSGNTIYF. The CDR3, as DNA: TGTGCCAGCAGCGTAGATGCAGGTTCAAGCTCTGGAAACACCATATATTTT.

This chain connects TRBV11-3 to TRBJ2-5, with D unclear. This CDR3 comprises 14 residues. Germline CDR1 SGHNT, CDR2 YENEEA. The V and J ends lost 1 base and 0 bases respectively, with 6 bases between them. This CDR3 is CASSLGGDQETQYF. DNA for the CDR3: TGTGCCAGCAGCTTAGGTGGAGACCAAGAGACCCAGTACTTC. The full variable domain, completed using reference TRBV11-3 and TRBJ2-5, is EAGVVQSPRYKIIEKKQPVAFWCNPISGHNTLYWYLQNLGQGPELLIRYENEEAVDDSQLPKDRFSAERLKGVDSTLKIQPAELGDSAVYLCASSLGGDQETQYFGPGTRLLVL.

This chain uses TRBV27 with TRBJ1-5, with D maybe TRBD1 (5 bases). Germline V gives CDR1 MNHEY, CDR2 SMNVEV (reference sequence). This CDR3 is built from 14 residues. V was pared by 6 bases and J by 4 bases, with 13 bases between. The CDR3 sequence: CASSLQGGNQPQHF. The CDR3 coding sequence is TGTGCCAGCAGCCTTCAGGGTGGTAATCAGCCCCAGCATTTT.

The chain employs TRBV5-1 and TRBJ2-5; 7 positions agree with TRBD1. The CDR3 runs 14 residues. CDR1 is SGHRS, CDR2 YFSETQ, per germline. Unmatched junction bases numbered 4, after V lost 0 bases and J lost 5 bases. The CDR3 loop is CASSLGQGRETQYF. The CDR3, as DNA: TGCGCCAGCAGCTTGGGACAGGGACGGGAGACCCAGTACTTC. The whole variable domain, filled in from reference TRBV5-1 and TRBJ2-5, reads KAGVTQTPRYLIKTRGQQVTLSCSPISGHRSVSWYQQTPGQGLQFLFEYFSETQRNKGNFPGRFSGRQFSNSRSEMNVSTLELGDSALYLCASSLGQGRETQYFGPGTRLLVL.